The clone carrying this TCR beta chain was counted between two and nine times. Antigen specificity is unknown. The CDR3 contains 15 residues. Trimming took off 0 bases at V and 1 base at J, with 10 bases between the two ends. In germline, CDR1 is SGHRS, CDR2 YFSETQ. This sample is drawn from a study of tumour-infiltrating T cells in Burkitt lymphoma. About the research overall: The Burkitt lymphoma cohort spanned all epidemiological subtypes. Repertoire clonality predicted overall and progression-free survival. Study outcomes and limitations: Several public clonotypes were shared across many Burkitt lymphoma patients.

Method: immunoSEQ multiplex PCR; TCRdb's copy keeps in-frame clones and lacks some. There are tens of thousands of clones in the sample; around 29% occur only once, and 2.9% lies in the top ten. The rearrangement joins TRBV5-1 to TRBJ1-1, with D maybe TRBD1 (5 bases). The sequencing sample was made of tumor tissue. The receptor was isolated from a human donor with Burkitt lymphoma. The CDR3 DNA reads TGCGCCAGCAGCTTGGATCCCCAGGGGAACACTGAAGCTTTCTTT. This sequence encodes CASSLDPQGNTEAFF.